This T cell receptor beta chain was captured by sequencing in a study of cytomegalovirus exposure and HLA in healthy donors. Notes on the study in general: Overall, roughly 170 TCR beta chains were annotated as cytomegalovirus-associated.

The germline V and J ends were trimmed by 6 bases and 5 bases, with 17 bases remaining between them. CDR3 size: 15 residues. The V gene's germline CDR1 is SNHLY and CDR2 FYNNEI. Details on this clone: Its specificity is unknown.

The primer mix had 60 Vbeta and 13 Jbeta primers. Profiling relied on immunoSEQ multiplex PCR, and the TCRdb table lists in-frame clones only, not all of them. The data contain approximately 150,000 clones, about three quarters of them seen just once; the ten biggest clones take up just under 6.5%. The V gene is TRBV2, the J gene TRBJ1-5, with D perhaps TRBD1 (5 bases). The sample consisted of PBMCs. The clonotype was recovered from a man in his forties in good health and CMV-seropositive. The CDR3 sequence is CASSETKGWYQPQHF. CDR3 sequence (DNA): TGTGCCAGCAGCGAGACAAAGGGGTGGTATCAGCCCCAGCATTTT.